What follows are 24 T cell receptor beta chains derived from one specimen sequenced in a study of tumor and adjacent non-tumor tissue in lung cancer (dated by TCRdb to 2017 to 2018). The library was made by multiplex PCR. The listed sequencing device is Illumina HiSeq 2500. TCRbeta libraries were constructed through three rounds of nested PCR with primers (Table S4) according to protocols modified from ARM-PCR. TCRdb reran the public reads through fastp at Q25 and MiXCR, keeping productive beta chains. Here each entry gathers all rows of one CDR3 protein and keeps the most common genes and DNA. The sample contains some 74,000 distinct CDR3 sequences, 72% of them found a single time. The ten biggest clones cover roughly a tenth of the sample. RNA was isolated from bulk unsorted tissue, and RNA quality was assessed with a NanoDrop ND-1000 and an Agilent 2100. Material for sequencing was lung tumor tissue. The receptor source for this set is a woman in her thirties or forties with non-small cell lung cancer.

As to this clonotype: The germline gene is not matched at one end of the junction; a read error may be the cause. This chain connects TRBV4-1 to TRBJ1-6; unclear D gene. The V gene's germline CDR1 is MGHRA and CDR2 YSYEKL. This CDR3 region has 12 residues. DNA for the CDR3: TGCGCCAGCAACCACACGAATTCACCCTTCCACTTT. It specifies CASNHTNSPFHF.

The CDR3 DNA follows: TGTGCCAGCACTGCTAGCGTTGGCGGGGAGCTGTTTTTT. It encodes CASTASVGGELFF. The rearrangement joins TRBV6-5 to TRBJ2-2; tentatively, D is TRBD2 (6 bases). This CDR3 spans 13 amino acids. Germline lookup yields CDR1 MNHEY and CDR2 SVGAGI. Deletions cut 7 bases from V and 7 bases from J, with 13 bases between.

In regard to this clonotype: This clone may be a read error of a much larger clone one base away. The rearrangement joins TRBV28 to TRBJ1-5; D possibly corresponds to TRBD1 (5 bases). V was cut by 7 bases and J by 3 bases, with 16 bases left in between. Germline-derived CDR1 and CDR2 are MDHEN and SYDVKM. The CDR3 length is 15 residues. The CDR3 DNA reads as TGTGCCAGCAATTTTTTCAGGGAGGACAATCAGCCCCAGCATTTT. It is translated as CASNFFREDNQPQHF.

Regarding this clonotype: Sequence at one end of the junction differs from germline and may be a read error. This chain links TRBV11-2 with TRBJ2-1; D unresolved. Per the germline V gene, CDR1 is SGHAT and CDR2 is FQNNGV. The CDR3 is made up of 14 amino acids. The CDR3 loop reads CASSWTIGNNEQFF. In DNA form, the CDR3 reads TGTGCCAGCAGCTGGACCATCGGAAACAATGAGCAATTCTTC.

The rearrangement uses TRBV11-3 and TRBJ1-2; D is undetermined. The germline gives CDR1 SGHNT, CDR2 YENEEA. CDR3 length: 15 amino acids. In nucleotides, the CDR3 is TGTGACGGCTCCCGGCTGGCCAGGCCTAACTATGGCTACACCTTC. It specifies CDGSRLARPNYGYTF.

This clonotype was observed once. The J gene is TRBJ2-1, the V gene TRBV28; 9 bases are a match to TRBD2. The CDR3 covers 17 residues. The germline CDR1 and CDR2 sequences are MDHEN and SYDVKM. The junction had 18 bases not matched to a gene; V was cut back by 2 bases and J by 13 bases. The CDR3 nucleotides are TGTGCCAGCAGTTTACCCACGTTTAGGGGCGGGGGGGTTGATCAGTTCTTC. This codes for CASSLPTFRGGGVDQFF. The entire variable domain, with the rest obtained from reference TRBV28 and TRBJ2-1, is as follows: DVKVTQSSRYLVKRTGEKVFLECVQDMDHENMFWYRQDPGLGLRLIYFSYDVKMKEKGDIPEGYSVSREKKERFSLILESASTNQTSMYLCASSLPTFRGGGVDQFFGPGTRLTVL.

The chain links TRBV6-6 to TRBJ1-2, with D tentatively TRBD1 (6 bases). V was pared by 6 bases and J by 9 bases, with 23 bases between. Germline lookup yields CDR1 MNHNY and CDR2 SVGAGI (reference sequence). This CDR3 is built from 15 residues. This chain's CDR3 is CASSSRGRGTGCYTF. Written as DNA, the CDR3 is TGTGCCAGCAGCTCACGGGGCAGGGGAACGGGATGCTACACCTTC.

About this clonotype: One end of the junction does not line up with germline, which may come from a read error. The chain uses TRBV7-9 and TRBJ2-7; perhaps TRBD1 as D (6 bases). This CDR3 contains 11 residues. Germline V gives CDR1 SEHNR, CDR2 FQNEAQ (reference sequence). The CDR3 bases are TGTGCCAGCAGCTTGGGGGCCGAGCACTACTTC. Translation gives CASSLGAEHYF. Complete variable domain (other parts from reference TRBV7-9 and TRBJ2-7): DTGVSQNPRHKITKRGQNVTFRCDPISEHNRLYWYRQTLGQGPEFLTYFQNEAQLEKSRLLSDRFSAERPKGSFSTLEIQRTEQGDSAMYLCASSLGAEHYFGPGTRLTVT.

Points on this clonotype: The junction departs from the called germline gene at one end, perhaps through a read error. In DNA form, the CDR3 reads TGCTCCAGCAGCTTATTAGCGAACACGGGGGAGCTGTTTTTT. Translated: CSSSLLANTGELFF. V usage is TRBV5-1 and J usage is TRBJ2-2; perhaps TRBD2 as D (5 bases). Germline CDR1 SGHRS, CDR2 YFSETQ. The CDR3 runs 14 residues.

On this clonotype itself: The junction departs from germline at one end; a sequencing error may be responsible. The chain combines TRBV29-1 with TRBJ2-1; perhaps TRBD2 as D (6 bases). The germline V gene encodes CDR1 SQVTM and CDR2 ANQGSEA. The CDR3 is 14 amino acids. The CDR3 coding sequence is TGCATCGTGACTAGAGGTTTTTCTTACAATGAGCTGTTCTTC. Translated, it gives CIVTRGFSYNELFF.

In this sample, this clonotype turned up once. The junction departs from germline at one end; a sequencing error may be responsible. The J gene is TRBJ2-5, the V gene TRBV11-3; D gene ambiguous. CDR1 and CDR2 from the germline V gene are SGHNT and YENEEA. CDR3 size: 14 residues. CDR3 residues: CASPESEVVEIQYF. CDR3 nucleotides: TGTGCCAGCCCCGAAAGTGAGGTCGTAGAGATCCAGTACTTC.

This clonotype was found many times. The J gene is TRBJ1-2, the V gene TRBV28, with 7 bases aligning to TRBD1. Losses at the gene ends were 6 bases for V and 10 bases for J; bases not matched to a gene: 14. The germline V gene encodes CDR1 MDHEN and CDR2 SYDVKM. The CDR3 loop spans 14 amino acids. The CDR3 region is CASRTQGQRLSYTF. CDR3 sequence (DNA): TGTGCCAGCAGGACCCAGGGACAGCGTTTATCCTACACCTTC.

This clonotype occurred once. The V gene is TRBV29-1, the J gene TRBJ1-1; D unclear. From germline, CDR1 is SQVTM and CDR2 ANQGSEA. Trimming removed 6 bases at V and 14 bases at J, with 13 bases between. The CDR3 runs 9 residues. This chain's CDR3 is CSVGFEVFF. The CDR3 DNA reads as TGCAGCGTGGGGTTTGAAGTGTTCTTT.

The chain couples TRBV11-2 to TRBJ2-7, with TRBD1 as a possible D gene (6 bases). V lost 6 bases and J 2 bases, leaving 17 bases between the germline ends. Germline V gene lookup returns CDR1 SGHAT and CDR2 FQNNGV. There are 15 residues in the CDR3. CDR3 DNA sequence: TGTGCCAGCAGTATAATCCACAGGGCCCCCTACGAGCAGTACTTC. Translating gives CASSIIHRAPYEQYF. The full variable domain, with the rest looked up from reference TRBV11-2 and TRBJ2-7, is EAGVAQSPRYKIIEKRQSVAFWCNPISGHATLYWYQQILGQGPKLLIQFQNNGVVDDSQLPKDRFSAERLKGVDSTLKIQPAKLEDSAVYLCASSIIHRAPYEQYFGPGTRLTVT.

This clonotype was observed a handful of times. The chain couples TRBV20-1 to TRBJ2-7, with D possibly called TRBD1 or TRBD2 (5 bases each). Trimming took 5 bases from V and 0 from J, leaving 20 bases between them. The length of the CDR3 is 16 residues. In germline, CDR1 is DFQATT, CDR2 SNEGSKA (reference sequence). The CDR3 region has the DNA TGCAGTGCTCCTAAAACTCGGGGCAGAAACTCCTACGAGCAGTACTTC. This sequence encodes CSAPKTRGRNSYEQYF.

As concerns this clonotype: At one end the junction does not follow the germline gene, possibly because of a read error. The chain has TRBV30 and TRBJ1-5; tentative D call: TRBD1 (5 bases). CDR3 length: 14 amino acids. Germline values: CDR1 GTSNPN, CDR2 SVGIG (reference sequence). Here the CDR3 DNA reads TGTACCTGGAGGTCACAGGTCGCCAATCAGCCCCAGCATTTT. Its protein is CTWRSQVANQPQHF.

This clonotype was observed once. The DNA for the CDR3 is TGTGCCAGCAGCCAAGATTTGGCAACTAGAGGTTCCACAGATACGCAGTATTTT. Its translation: CASSQDLATRGSTDTQYF. This chain uses TRBV4-2 with TRBJ2-3; D is perhaps TRBD2 (5 bases). The CDR3 loop spans 18 amino acids. V was clipped by 0 bases and J by 2 bases, with 18 bases between them. Germline V gene lookup returns CDR1 LGHNA and CDR2 YNFKEQ.

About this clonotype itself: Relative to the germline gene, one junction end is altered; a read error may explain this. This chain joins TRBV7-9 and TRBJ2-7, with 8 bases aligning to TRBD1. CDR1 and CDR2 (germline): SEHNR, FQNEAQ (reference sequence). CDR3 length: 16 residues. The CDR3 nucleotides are TGTGCCAACAGCCCATTTGGACAGGGTAGTTCCTACGAGCAGTACTTC. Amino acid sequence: CANSPFGQGSSYEQYF.

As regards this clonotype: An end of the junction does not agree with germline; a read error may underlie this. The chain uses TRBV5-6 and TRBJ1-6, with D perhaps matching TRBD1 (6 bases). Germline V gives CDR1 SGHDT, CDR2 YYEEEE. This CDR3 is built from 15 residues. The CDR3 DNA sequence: TGTGGCAGCAGCACACATACAGGGCCTGGGGCACCCCTCCACTTT. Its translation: CGSSTHTGPGAPLHF.

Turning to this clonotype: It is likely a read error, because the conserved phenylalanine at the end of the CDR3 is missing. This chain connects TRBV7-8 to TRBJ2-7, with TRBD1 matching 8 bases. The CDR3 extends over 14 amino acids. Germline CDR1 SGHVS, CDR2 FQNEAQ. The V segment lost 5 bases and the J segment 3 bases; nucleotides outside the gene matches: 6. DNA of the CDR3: TGTGCCAGCAGCACCGGGACAGGATTCTACGAGCAGTACTTA. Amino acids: CASSTGTGFYEQYL.

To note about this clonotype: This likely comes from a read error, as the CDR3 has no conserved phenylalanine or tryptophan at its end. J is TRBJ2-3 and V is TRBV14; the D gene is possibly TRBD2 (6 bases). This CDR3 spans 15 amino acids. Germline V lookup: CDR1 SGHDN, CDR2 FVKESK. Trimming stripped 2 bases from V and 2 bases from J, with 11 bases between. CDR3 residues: CASSQWGTPTDTQYL. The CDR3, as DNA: TGTGCCAGCAGCCAATGGGGGACTCCCACAGATACGCAGTATTTA.

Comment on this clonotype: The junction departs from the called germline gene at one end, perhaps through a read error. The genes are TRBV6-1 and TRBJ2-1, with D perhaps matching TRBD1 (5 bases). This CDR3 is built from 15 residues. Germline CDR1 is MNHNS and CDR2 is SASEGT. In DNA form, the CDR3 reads TGTGCCAGCAGCAGGGCCCAGAGCTCCTACAATAAGCAGCTCTTC. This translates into CASSRAQSSYNKQLF.

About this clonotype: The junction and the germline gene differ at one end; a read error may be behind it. CDR3 coding DNA: TGTGCAAGCAGTATCGGGACTAGCGGGTTATTCTACGAGGAGTACTTC. Its protein product is CASSIGTSGLFYEEYF. The rearrangement links TRBV11-1 to TRBJ2-7, with 12 bases lining up with TRBD2. This CDR3 has 16 residues. The germline CDR1 and CDR2 sequences are SGHAT and FQDESV (reference sequence). The variable domain in full, completed from reference TRBV11-1 and TRBJ2-7, reads EAEVAQSPRYKITEKSQAVAFWCDPISGHATLYWYRQILGQGPELLVQFQDESVVDDSQLPKDRFSAERLKGVDSTLKIQPAELGDSAMYLCASSIGTSGLFYEEYFGPGTRLTVT.

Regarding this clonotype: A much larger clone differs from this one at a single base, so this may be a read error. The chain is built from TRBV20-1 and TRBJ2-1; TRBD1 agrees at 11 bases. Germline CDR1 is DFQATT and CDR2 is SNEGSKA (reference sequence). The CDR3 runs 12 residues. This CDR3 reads CSAWDRGNEPLF. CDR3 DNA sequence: TGCAGTGCCTGGGACAGGGGGAATGAGCCGCTCTTC.